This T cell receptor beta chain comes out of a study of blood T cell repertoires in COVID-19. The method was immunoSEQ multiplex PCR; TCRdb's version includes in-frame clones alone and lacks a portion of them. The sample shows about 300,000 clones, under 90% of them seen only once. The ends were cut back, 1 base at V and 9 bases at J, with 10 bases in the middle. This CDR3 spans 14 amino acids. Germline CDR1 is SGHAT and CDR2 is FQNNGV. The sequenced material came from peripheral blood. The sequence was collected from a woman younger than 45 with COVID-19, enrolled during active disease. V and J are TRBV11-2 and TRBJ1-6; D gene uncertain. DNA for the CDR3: TGTGCCAGCAGCTTAGTGCTGGAGGCTTCACCCCTCCACTTT. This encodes CASSLVLEASPLHF.